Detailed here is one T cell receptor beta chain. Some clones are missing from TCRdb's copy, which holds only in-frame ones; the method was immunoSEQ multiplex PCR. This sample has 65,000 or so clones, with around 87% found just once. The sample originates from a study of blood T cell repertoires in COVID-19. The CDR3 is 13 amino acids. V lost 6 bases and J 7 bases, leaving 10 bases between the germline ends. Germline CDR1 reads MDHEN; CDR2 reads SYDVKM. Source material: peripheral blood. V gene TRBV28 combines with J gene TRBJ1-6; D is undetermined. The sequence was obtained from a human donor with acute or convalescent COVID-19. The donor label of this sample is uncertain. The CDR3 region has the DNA TGTGCCAGCAGCCCTCAACAGAATTCACCCCTCCACTTT. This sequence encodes CASSPQQNSPLHF.